This TCR beta chain was recovered during a study of human T cells and chemical hapten exposure. About the study: All patients underwent weekly scalp dosing with diphenylcyclopropenone for the full roughly 25-week study. From small differences in pooled library volume came most of the variation in per-sample TCR yields.

One entry per CDR3 protein, called by TCRdb with MiXCR from the RACE reads. The repertoire holds 150,000 to 200,000 distinct CDR3 sequences, with roughly a quarter as singletons. Study results and limitations: Alopecia in all donors means immunity may differ from healthy individuals. The study found expanded TCRs formed significantly more large CDR3 similarity clusters than controls.

This clonotype was counted a few times. Its matching antigen is unknown. Deletions cut 3 bases from V and 8 bases from J, with 16 bases between. The CDR3 contains 14 residues. Germline-derived CDR1 and CDR2 are SEHNR and FQNEAQ (reference sequence). Time point specified: patch test 3, about 24 weeks after DPC sensitization. Noted treatment: therapeutic diphenylcyclopropenone sensitization with weekly scalp DPC. This specimen was whole blood, taken in connection with sensitization to the hapten diphenylcyclopropenone (DPC). The receptor comes from a woman under 30 with alopecia areata. Some clones in this sample may be carry-over from other donors' samples. The chain is built from TRBV7-9 and TRBJ1-2; D remains unclear. CDR3 in amino acids: CASSFQVPNAGYTF. The CDR3 nucleotides are TGTGCCAGCAGCTTCCAGGTCCCCAACGCCGGCTACACCTTC.